The next 31 T cell receptor beta chains were all read from a single sample in a study of blood T cell repertoires in COVID-19. Repertoires were generated with immunoSEQ multiplex PCR, while TCRdb's copy carries only in-frame clones and drops some. Of roughly 230,000 clones in the sample, more than 75% are singletons; the top ten hold about 0.93%. The sample consisted of peripheral blood. Source of these receptors: a man aged 40-49 years with acute or convalescent COVID-19.

The chain links TRBV11-2 to TRBJ1-1; D is possibly TRBD1 (5 bases). The V gene lost 6 bases and the J gene lost 0 bases, with 14 bases spanning the gap. This CDR3 region has 15 residues. The germline gives CDR1 SGHAT, CDR2 FQNNGV. The DNA for the CDR3 is TGTGCCAGCAGTCTTCGGGGGTTTATGAACACTGAAGCTTTCTTT. The encoded protein is CASSLRGFMNTEAFF. The complete variable domain, with remaining parts taken from reference TRBV11-2 and TRBJ1-1, reads EAGVAQSPRYKIIEKRQSVAFWCNPISGHATLYWYQQILGQGPKLLIQFQNNGVVDDSQLPKDRFSAERLKGVDSTLKIQPAKLEDSAVYLCASSLRGFMNTEAFFGQGTRLTVV.

The V call is TRBV13, the J call TRBJ1-2; possible D gene TRBD1, 6 bases. Germline V gene lookup returns CDR1 PRHDT and CDR2 FYEKMQ (reference sequence). The germline V and J ends were trimmed by 10 bases and 6 bases, with 18 bases remaining between them. This CDR3 comprises 13 residues. As DNA, the CDR3 is TGTGCCACCAGACAACAGGGAAGGGATGGCTACACCTTC. Residues: CATRQQGRDGYTF.

This sequence joins TRBV7-3 and TRBJ1-1, with a weak D call TRBD1 (6 bases). The CDR3 extends over 14 amino acids. Between the trimmed V and J ends, which lost 1 base and 4 bases, there was a span of 10 bases. CDR1 is SGHTA and CDR2 is FQGTGA in the germline V gene. As DNA, the CDR3 is TGTGCCAGCAGCTTAATGAAACAGGGCACTGAAGCTTTCTTT. It yields the protein CASSLMKQGTEAFF. Full variable domain (remainder filled in from reference TRBV7-3 and TRBJ1-1): GAGVSQTPSNKVTEKGKYVELRCDPISGHTALYWYRQSLGQGPEFLIYFQGTGAADDSGLPNDRFFAVRPEGSVSTLKIQRTERGDSAVYLCASSLMKQGTEAFFGQGTRLTVV.

CDR3 amino acids: CASSLALGPGADQPQHF. The CDR3 DNA reads TGTGCCAGCAGCTTAGCGCTCGGTCCAGGGGCGGATCAGCCCCAGCATTTT. J is TRBJ1-5 and V is TRBV7-9; perhaps TRBD1 as D (6 bases). The CDR3 length is 17 residues. Germline lookup yields CDR1 SEHNR and CDR2 FQNEAQ (reference sequence). V was pared by 0 bases and J by 5 bases, with 17 bases between.

This chain uses TRBV14 with TRBJ2-5; D is perhaps TRBD1 (5 bases). This CDR3 spans 14 amino acids. In germline, CDR1 is SGHDN, CDR2 FVKESK. With 4 bases removed from V and 0 bases from J, the gap between germline ends came to 9 bases. The CDR3 sequence: CASSLNRYQETQYF. The CDR3 DNA is TGTGCCAGCAGCCTCAACAGGTACCAAGAGACCCAGTACTTC.

V and J are TRBV3-1 (or the pseudogene TRBV3-2) and TRBJ1-1, with a possible D match to TRBD1 (5 bases). CDR1 is LGHDT and CDR2 is YNNKEL in the germline V gene (reference sequence). The V end was cut by 6 bases, the J end by 1 base, with 15 bases between. CDR3 length: 15 amino acids. The CDR3 nucleotides are TGTGCCAGCAGACCCTATGACAGAGAGAACACTGAAGCTTTCTTT. The encoded protein is CASRPYDRENTEAFF.

This clone was picked up one time. J is TRBJ2-3 and V is TRBV20-1; 7 nucleotides line up with TRBD2. This CDR3 spans 15 amino acids. The J segment lost 2 bases and the V segment lost 3 bases, leaving 8 bases of the junction unmatched. Looked up from germline, CDR1 is DFQATT and CDR2 is SNEGSKA (reference sequence). The CDR3 loop is CSASPTGGPTDTQYF. The CDR3 nucleotides read TGCAGTGCTAGTCCTACGGGGGGACCCACAGATACGCAGTATTTT.

This chain links TRBV18 with TRBJ1-1; a weak D match, TRBD1 (5 bases). There are 15 residues in the CDR3. Per germline, CDR1 KGHSH and CDR2 LQKENI. Trimming pared 3 bases from V and 0 bases from J, leaving 11 bases between. Here the CDR3 DNA reads TGTGCCAGCTCACCGCAGGGACTAATGAACACTGAAGCTTTCTTT. Its protein is CASSPQGLMNTEAFF.

This clone was observed once. This chain joins TRBV5-1 and TRBJ2-5; D may be TRBD2 (6 bases). In germline, CDR1 is SGHRS, CDR2 YFSETQ. The CDR3 sequence is 14 residues long. Trimming took 9 bases from V and 5 from J, leaving 20 bases between them. The DNA for the CDR3 is TGCGCCACCTCTAACGGGGGTCGGGGCGAGACCCAGTACTTC. Its protein is CATSNGGRGETQYF. Full variable domain (rest looked up from reference TRBV5-1 and TRBJ2-5): KAGVTQTPRYLIKTRGQQVTLSCSPISGHRSVSWYQQTPGQGLQFLFEYFSETQRNKGNFPGRFSGRQFSNSRSEMNVSTLELGDSALYLCATSNGGRGETQYFGPGTRLLVL.

The chain couples TRBV7-8 to TRBJ2-7; D gene ambiguous. Germline V CDR1 and CDR2: SGHVS, FQNEAQ. V was clipped by 3 bases and J by 2 bases, with 2 bases between them. The CDR3 is made up of 11 amino acids. The CDR3 reads CASSFTYEQYF. CDR3 nucleotides: TGTGCCAGCAGCTTCACCTACGAGCAGTACTTC.

The chain links TRBV28 to TRBJ2-3; a possible D gene is TRBD1 (6 bases). Germline V gene data show CDR1 as MDHEN and CDR2 as SYDVKM. The V and J ends lost 6 bases and 6 bases respectively, with 13 bases between them. The CDR3 consists of 13 residues. The chain's CDR3 is CASRDSSGDTQYF. The CDR3 DNA reads as TGTGCCAGCAGGGACAGTAGTGGTGATACGCAGTATTTT.

The gene calls are TRBV9 and TRBJ1-1, with 10 positions matching TRBD1. Germline V gives CDR1 SGDLS, CDR2 YYNGEE. This CDR3 region has 14 residues. V dropped 0 bases and J dropped 8; count of bases not matched to a gene: 4. The CDR3: CASSVAQGQGEAFF. Written as DNA, the CDR3 is TGTGCCAGCAGCGTAGCCCAGGGACAGGGGGAAGCTTTCTTT.

V and J are TRBV5-6 and TRBJ1-1, with unresolved D. The CDR3 contains 12 residues. V was cut by 4 bases and J by 1 base, with 5 bases left in between. CDR1 is SGHDT, CDR2 YYEEEE, per germline. CDR3 DNA: TGTGCCAGCAGCCCTAGGAACACTGAAGCTTTCTTT. Its translation: CASSPRNTEAFF.

The gene calls are TRBV6-6 and TRBJ1-2; D not resolved. The CDR3 consists of 14 residues. V lost 1 base and J lost 6, with 12 bases in between. Germline values: CDR1 MNHNY, CDR2 SVGAGI (reference sequence). CDR3 coding DNA: TGTGCCAGCAGTTACTTCGGAGGCACCGATGGCTACACCTTC. Translated: CASSYFGGTDGYTF.

The chain links TRBV15 to TRBJ1-2; D is possibly TRBD1 (6 bases). The V gene lost 1 base and the J gene lost 6 bases, with 21 bases spanning the gap. CDR1 is LNHNV and CDR2 is YYDKDF in the germline V gene (reference sequence). CDR3 length: 17 residues. The CDR3: CATSRGGRRGGVNGYTF. The CDR3 DNA is TGTGCCACCAGCAGAGGTGGACGAAGAGGGGGGGTGAATGGCTACACCTTC.

V gene TRBV6-6 combines with J gene TRBJ1-3; 9 bases map to TRBD1. Germline V gene data show CDR1 as MNHNY and CDR2 as SVGAGI (reference sequence). The CDR3 extends over 16 amino acids. Trimming took 0 bases from V and 5 from J; bases not matched to a gene: 5. This chain's CDR3 is CASSYSGGQGRNTIYF. The CDR3 DNA sequence: TGTGCCAGCAGTTACTCGGGGGGACAGGGTCGAAACACCATATATTTT.

The V call is TRBV9, the J call TRBJ1-2; 9 bases align to TRBD1. The CDR3 sequence is 14 residues long. V dropped 2 bases and J dropped 11; count of bases not matched to a gene: 10. Germline loops: CDR1 SGDLS, CDR2 YYNGEE. The CDR3 DNA reads as TGTGCCAGCAGCGTGGGGACAGGGTTAGAGTCGTACACCTTC. Translation: CASSVGTGLESYTF.

This sequence joins TRBV15 and TRBJ2-1, with a tentative D call TRBD2 (7 bases). Germline-derived CDR1 and CDR2 are LNHNV and YYDKDF (reference sequence). The CDR3 is made up of 16 amino acids. The germline V and J ends were trimmed by 0 bases and 7 bases, with 16 bases remaining between them. This CDR3 reads CATSRDRGGAGNEQFF. CDR3 nucleotides: TGTGCCACCAGCAGAGATCGTGGGGGGGCCGGTAATGAGCAGTTCTTC.

The CDR3 coding sequence is TGTGCCAGCAGCCAAGATACGGGACAGGGTGATGGCTACACCTTC. As protein: CASSQDTGQGDGYTF. V and J are TRBV3-1 (or the pseudogene TRBV3-2) and TRBJ1-2; 9 bases agree with TRBD1. The germline CDR1 and CDR2 sequences are LGHDT and YNNKEL (reference sequence). J lost 6 bases, V lost 0 bases, and 5 bases had no gene match. The CDR3 has 15 amino acids.

V is TRBV7-6 and J is TRBJ1-6, with D possibly being TRBD1 (6 bases). Germline loops: CDR1 SGHVS, CDR2 FNYEAQ. Trimming removed 5 bases at V and 4 bases at J, with 9 bases between. CDR3 size: 14 residues. CDR3 coding DNA: TGTGCCAGCAGCCCAGGACAGTATAATTCACCCCTCCACTTT. The encoded protein is CASSPGQYNSPLHF.

The CDR3: CASSFQGDEQYF. In DNA, the CDR3 is TGTGCCAGCAGCTTCCAGGGGGACGAGCAGTACTTC. This chain uses TRBV11-2 with TRBJ2-7; 7 nucleotides align to TRBD1. The CDR3 length is 12 residues. The germline V gene has CDR1 SGHAT and CDR2 FQNNGV. The V gene end was trimmed by 3 bases and the J gene end by 5 bases; junction bases not matched to a gene: 1.

This chain joins TRBV7-6 and TRBJ2-7; TRBD1 agrees at 10 bases. The CDR3 spans 15 residues. Germline V gene sequence: CDR1 SGHVS, CDR2 FNYEAQ. The V gene end was trimmed by 5 bases and the J gene end by 6 bases; junction bases not matched to a gene: 10. Here the CDR3 reads CASSPPLGTGAEQYF. CDR3 in DNA: TGTGCCAGCAGCCCTCCCCTAGGGACAGGGGCCGAGCAGTACTTC.

This clone was seen once. The rearrangement links TRBV4-2 to TRBJ1-2; D unclear. CDR3 length: 11 residues. V lost 3 bases to trimming and J lost 6 bases, with 5 bases between them. Germline V gene sequence: CDR1 LGHNA, CDR2 YNFKEQ. The CDR3 loop is CASSHQNGYTF. The CDR3 DNA is TGTGCCAGCAGCCACCAGAATGGCTACACCTTC.

This chain connects TRBV9 to TRBJ2-2, with no clear D. Germline lookup yields CDR1 SGDLS and CDR2 YYNGEE. Trimming left V 3 bases short and J 7 bases short, with 10 bases between. CDR3 length: 13 residues. CDR3 nucleotides: TGTGCCAGCAGCGAGTCACCGGGCGGGGAGCTGTTTTTT. This gives the protein CASSESPGGELFF.

This clone showed up just a few times. This chain links TRBV30 with TRBJ1-6; tentatively, D is TRBD1 (5 bases). The CDR3 is 15 amino acids. V was cut by 4 bases and J by 6 bases, with 16 bases left in between. Germline assignment: CDR1 GTSNPN and CDR2 SVGIG (reference sequence). The CDR3 DNA follows: TGTGCCTGGACCGACAGCACAGTCCTTAATTCACCCCTCCACTTT. Encoded protein: CAWTDSTVLNSPLHF.

The chain recombines TRBV5-8 with TRBJ1-5; D gene uncertain. The V end lost 0 bases, the J end lost 12 bases, and 7 bases lay between the germline ends. The CDR3 sequence is 11 residues long. Germline CDR1 SGHTS, CDR2 YDEGEE. The CDR3 loop reads CASSLETIQHF. The CDR3 DNA sequence: TGTGCCAGCAGCTTGGAGACTATCCAGCATTTT.

The V gene is TRBV9, the J gene TRBJ2-7; 10 bases line up with TRBD1. Germline trimming cut 4 bases from V and 5 bases from J; bases unmatched to any gene: 12. The V gene's germline CDR1 is SGDLS and CDR2 YYNGEE. The CDR3 spans 16 residues. The CDR3: CASSPRGGQGLHEQYF. CDR3 DNA: TGTGCCAGCAGCCCCCGAGGGGGACAGGGGCTTCACGAGCAGTACTTC.

This chain connects TRBV11-2 to TRBJ1-1, with a tentative D call TRBD1 (5 bases). V was pared by 0 bases and J by 0 bases, with 17 bases between. The CDR3 contains 18 residues. CDR1 and CDR2 (germline): SGHAT, FQNNGV. CDR3 in DNA: TGTGCCAGCAGCTTAGATCTGCCGGGGGTTCGCATGAACACTGAAGCTTTCTTT. Translation: CASSLDLPGVRMNTEAFF.

The chain links TRBV11-3 to TRBJ2-1; 7 bases match TRBD1. Per the germline V gene, CDR1 is SGHNT and CDR2 is YENEEA. The V segment lost 1 base and the J segment 5 bases; nucleotides outside the gene matches: 5. This CDR3 has 15 residues. CDR3 bases: TGTGCCAGCAGCTTAGGACAGGGAACAAACAATGAGCAGTTCTTC. The encoded protein is CASSLGQGTNNEQFF. Full variable domain (rest looked up from reference TRBV11-3 and TRBJ2-1): EAGVVQSPRYKIIEKKQPVAFWCNPISGHNTLYWYLQNLGQGPELLIRYENEEAVDDSQLPKDRFSAERLKGVDSTLKIQPAELGDSAVYLCASSLGQGTNNEQFFGPGTRLTVL.

CDR3 loop: CASSPISANYGYTF. The CDR3 coding sequence is TGTGCCAGCAGTCCCATCTCAGCGAACTATGGCTACACCTTC. This chain connects TRBV6-5 to TRBJ1-2; D unclear. CDR3 length: 14 amino acids. Trimming removed 5 bases at V and 2 bases at J, with 12 bases between. CDR1 is MNHEY, CDR2 SVGAGI, per germline.

The chain links TRBV9 to TRBJ2-5, with 7 bases aligning to TRBD2. J lost 1 base, V lost 0 bases, and 6 bases had no gene match. The length of the CDR3 is 16 residues. In germline, CDR1 is SGDLS, CDR2 YYNGEE. The CDR3 spells CASSVEGGRSQETQYF. The CDR3 DNA follows: TGTGCCAGCAGCGTAGAGGGAGGGCGGTCCCAAGAGACCCAGTACTTC.